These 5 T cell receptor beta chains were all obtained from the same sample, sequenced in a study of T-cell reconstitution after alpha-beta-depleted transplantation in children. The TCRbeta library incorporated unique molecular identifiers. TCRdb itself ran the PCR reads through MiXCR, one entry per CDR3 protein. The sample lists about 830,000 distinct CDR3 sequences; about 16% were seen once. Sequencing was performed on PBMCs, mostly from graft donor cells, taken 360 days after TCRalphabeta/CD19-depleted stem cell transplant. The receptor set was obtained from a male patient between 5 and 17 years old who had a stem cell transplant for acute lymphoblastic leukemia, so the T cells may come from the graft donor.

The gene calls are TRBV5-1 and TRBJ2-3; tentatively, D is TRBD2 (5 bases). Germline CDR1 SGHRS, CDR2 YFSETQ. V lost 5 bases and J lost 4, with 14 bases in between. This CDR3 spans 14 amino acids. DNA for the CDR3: TGCGCCAGCAGTCCCATGAGAGGGTCAGATACGCAGTATTTT. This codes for CASSPMRGSDTQYF.

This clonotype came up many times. CDR3 nucleotides: TGTGCCAGCAGCCTACGAGGGTTCTACGAGCAGTACTTC. It specifies CASSLRGFYEQYF. The chain couples TRBV12-3 or TRBV12-4 to TRBJ2-7; possible D gene TRBD2, 5 bases. CDR3 length: 13 residues. V was cut by 6 bases and J by 3 bases, with 12 bases left in between.

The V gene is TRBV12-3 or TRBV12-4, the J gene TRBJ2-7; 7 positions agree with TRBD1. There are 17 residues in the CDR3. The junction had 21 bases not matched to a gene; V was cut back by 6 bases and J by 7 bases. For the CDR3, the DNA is TGTGCCAGCAGCCCGGGCGTCCGACAGGGAAAACTTCAAGAGCAGTACTTC. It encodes CASSPGVRQGKLQEQYF.

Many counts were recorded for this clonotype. Here the CDR3 DNA reads TGTGCCACCAGTGATAGCTGGGGACTAGCGGGAGAGCAGTTCTTC. Protein: CATSDSWGLAGEQFF. The rearrangement uses TRBV24-1 and TRBJ2-1; 13 bases are shared with TRBD2. Germline V CDR1 and CDR2: KGHDR, SFDVKD. CDR3 length equals 15 residues. Trimming cost V 3 bases and J 10 bases; bases outside gene matches: 5.

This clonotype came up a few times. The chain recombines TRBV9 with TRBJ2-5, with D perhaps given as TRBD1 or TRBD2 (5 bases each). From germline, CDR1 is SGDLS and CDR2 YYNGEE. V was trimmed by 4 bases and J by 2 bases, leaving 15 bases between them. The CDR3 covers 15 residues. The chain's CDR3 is CASSSRGEFQETQYF. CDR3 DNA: TGTGCCAGCAGCTCCAGAGGGGAATTTCAAGAGACCCAGTACTTC.